Following are 31 T cell receptor beta chains from one sample sequenced in a study of T cells after yellow fever vaccination. A single record per CDR3 protein comes from TCRdb applying MiXCR to the 5' RACE reads. The sample records a few hundred thousand distinct CDR3 sequences, around 10% being singletons. The sequencing used CD4+ T cells sorted from PBMCs, collected 5 days after the yellow fever booster vaccination. Every receptor here comes from a man between 18 and 35 years old who received the YFV17D yellow fever vaccine.

The chain recombines TRBV11-3 with TRBJ2-1; D not certain. The CDR3 sequence is 13 residues long. Germline V lookup: CDR1 SGHNT, CDR2 YENEEA. Trimming pared 0 bases from V and 10 bases from J, leaving 10 bases between. CDR3 protein: CASSLDPATEQFF. The CDR3 coding sequence is TGTGCCAGCAGCTTAGATCCAGCGACGGAGCAGTTCTTC.

At least ten counts were recorded for this clonotype. This rearrangement joins TRBV6-4 to TRBJ1-1, with D possibly matching TRBD1 (5 bases). This CDR3 comprises 13 residues. Germline V gene sequence: CDR1 MRHNA, CDR2 SNTAGT. Trimming shortened V by 4 bases and J by 4 bases, and 10 bases separated the two germline ends. CDR3 nucleotides: TGTGCCAGCAGTGTCGAAGGGACCACTGAAGCTTTCTTT. Amino acids: CASSVEGTTEAFF.

In its sample, this clonotype was seen many times. V usage is TRBV6-5 and J usage is TRBJ2-3, with TRBD1 as a possible D gene (6 bases). Trimming cost V 6 bases and J 4 bases, with 17 bases left between them. This CDR3 region has 15 residues. The V gene's germline CDR1 is MNHEY and CDR2 SVGAGI. For the CDR3, the DNA is TGTGCCAGCAGGAGGACCACAGGGCGGGCAGATACGCAGTATTTT. Encoded protein: CASRRTTGRADTQYF.

This clonotype has at least ten counts. J is TRBJ2-5 and V is TRBV5-4; no clear D. This CDR3 region has 14 residues. Germline assignment: CDR1 SGHNT and CDR2 YYREEE (reference sequence). Between the trimmed V and J ends, which lost 0 bases and 2 bases, there was a span of 8 bases. CDR3 nucleotide sequence: TGTGCCAGCAGCTTGGACTTAGGGCAAGAGACCCAGTACTTC. This gives the protein CASSLDLGQETQYF.

This clonotype was seen only a few times. The chain joins TRBV7-9 to TRBJ1-4, with a tentative D call TRBD1 (6 bases). Trimming left V 4 bases short and J 5 bases short, with 11 bases between. The CDR3 sequence is 14 residues long. The germline CDR1 and CDR2 sequences are SEHNR and FQNEAQ (reference sequence). CDR3 sequence: CASSSWGLNEKLFF. The CDR3 nucleotides are TGTGCCAGCAGCTCGTGGGGGCTCAATGAAAAACTGTTTTTT.

This clonotype was seen a handful of times. The chain combines TRBV4-1 with TRBJ1-4, with D possibly TRBD1 on 6 matching bases. The ends were cut back, 4 bases at V and 7 bases at J, with 22 bases in the middle. The CDR3 has 17 amino acids. Germline loops: CDR1 MGHRA, CDR2 YSYEKL. CDR3: CASSPMPQGRLSEKLFF. The CDR3, as DNA: TGCGCCAGCAGCCCGATGCCCCAGGGGAGGCTCAGTGAAAAACTGTTTTTT.

The chain uses TRBV5-1 and TRBJ2-2; 14 bases agree with TRBD2. Germline V gene data show CDR1 as SGHRS and CDR2 as YFSETQ. The length of the CDR3 is 16 residues. With V trimmed by 4 bases and J by 4 bases, 3 bases remained unmatched. CDR3 residues: CASSLGLAGGTGELFF. DNA of the CDR3: TGCGCCAGCAGCCTCGGACTAGCGGGGGGCACCGGGGAGCTGTTTTTT.

This clonotype was counted at least ten times. The genes are TRBV7-2 and TRBJ2-4, with 9 bases fitting TRBD1. The CDR3 extends over 13 amino acids. Germline V lookup: CDR1 SGHTA, CDR2 FQGNSA. V trimming: 5 bases; J trimming: 7 bases; junction bases outside the gene matches: 3. The CDR3 protein is CASSTGQGNIQYF. The CDR3 nucleotides read TGTGCCAGCAGCACCGGACAGGGGAACATTCAGTACTTC.

This clonotype was observed a handful of times. This sequence joins TRBV10-3 and TRBJ1-5; D not resolved. The CDR3 is made up of 13 amino acids. CDR1 and CDR2 (germline): ENHRY, SYGVKD. Trimming took 3 bases from V and 5 from J, leaving 8 bases between them. The CDR3 reads CAISERNYQPQHF. For the CDR3, the DNA is TGTGCCATCAGTGAAAGGAACTATCAGCCCCAGCATTTT.

The rearrangement links TRBV6-1 to TRBJ2-1; unclear D gene. The V end was cut by 4 bases, the J end by 8 bases, with 9 bases between. Germline values: CDR1 MNHNS, CDR2 SASEGT. The CDR3 spans 12 residues. The CDR3 reads CASSAVWDEQFF. The CDR3 DNA sequence: TGTGCCAGCAGTGCAGTTTGGGATGAGCAGTTCTTC.

This clonotype was detected ten times or more. The chain couples TRBV6-2 or TRBV6-3 to TRBJ2-5; unclear D gene. This CDR3 is built from 14 residues. V lost 6 bases and J lost 0, with 11 bases in between. CDR1 and CDR2 (germline): MNHEY, SVGEGT. The CDR3 coding sequence is TGTGCCAGCAGCCTCGAACTAAACCAAGAGACCCAGTACTTC. This codes for CASSLELNQETQYF.

This clonotype has a handful of counts. V is TRBV10-3 and J is TRBJ2-2; D is perhaps TRBD1 or TRBD2 (5 bases each). The CDR3 has 15 amino acids. V lost 2 bases and J 2 bases, leaving 9 bases between the germline ends. Per germline, CDR1 ENHRY and CDR2 SYGVKD. The CDR3 here is CAISERGQNTGELFF. In DNA form, the CDR3 reads TGTGCCATCAGTGAGCGGGGCCAAAACACCGGGGAGCTGTTTTTT.

This clonotype was observed a few times. A much larger clone lies a single base off, so this may be a read error. The chain combines TRBV12-3 or TRBV12-4 with TRBJ1-2, with a possible D match to TRBD1 (6 bases). Trimming stripped 3 bases from V and 3 bases from J, with 8 bases between. CDR3 size: 13 residues. The CDR3 is CASSFPGDYGYTF. The DNA for the CDR3 is TGTGCCAGCAGTTTTCCAGGGGACTATGGCTACACCTTC.

This clonotype was picked up a small number of times. This rearrangement joins TRBV28 to TRBJ1-2; TRBD1 might be the D (5 bases). The germline V gene has CDR1 MDHEN and CDR2 SYDVKM. The CDR3 spans 14 residues. Trimming left V 7 bases short and J 7 bases short, with 19 bases between. The CDR3 region has the DNA TGTGCCAGCACCTCAACGGGGGTCGTAGGTGGCTACACCTTC. It is translated as CASTSTGVVGGYTF.

The chain employs TRBV9 and TRBJ1-6; 10 nucleotides align to TRBD1. V gave up 3 bases and J gave up 9 bases; unmatched junction bases: 6. Germline CDR1 and CDR2: SGDLS and YYNGEE. The CDR3 loop spans 15 amino acids. DNA for the CDR3: TGTGCCAGCAGCGCCGGGACAGGGGAGGGTTCACCCCTCCACTTT. Its protein is CASSAGTGEGSPLHF.

In this sample, this clonotype turned up many times. This chain joins TRBV6-2 or TRBV6-3 and TRBJ2-3; D gene unclear. The CDR3 runs 15 residues. Trimming cost V 6 bases and J 2 bases, with 15 bases left between them. Germline V gives CDR1 MNHEY, CDR2 SVGEGT. In DNA, the CDR3 is TGTGCCAGCAGGCCCGACCCACCTATCACAGATACGCAGTATTTT. Translated, it gives CASRPDPPITDTQYF.

V is TRBV20-1 and J is TRBJ1-1; maybe TRBD1 (6 bases). CDR1 and CDR2 from the germline V gene are DFQATT and SNEGSKA (reference sequence). This CDR3 is built from 14 residues. Trimming pared 5 bases from V and 11 bases from J, leaving 24 bases between. The CDR3, as DNA: TGCAGTGCTTTAAACAGGGACTCGCTGAGGGGCGCTTTCTTT. Protein: CSALNRDSLRGAFF.

This clonotype was seen at least ten times. The CDR3 sequence is CASNEHRGSNSPLHF. The CDR3 DNA is TGTGCCAGCAACGAACACAGGGGAAGTAATTCACCCCTCCACTTT. The chain has TRBV6-2 or TRBV6-3 and TRBJ1-6; 7 bases fit TRBD1. Germline lookup yields CDR1 MNHEY and CDR2 SVGEGT. V lost 7 bases and J lost 6; bases outside the gene matches: 9. The CDR3 spans 15 residues.

This clonotype has a count of ten or more. The CDR3 sequence: CSAGQANQPQHF. DNA of the CDR3: TGCAGTGCCGGACAGGCCAATCAGCCCCAGCATTTT. The chain recombines TRBV20-1 with TRBJ1-5; 7 bases agree with TRBD1. CDR1 DFQATT and CDR2 SNEGSKA come from the germline V gene (reference sequence). V shed 6 bases and J 3 bases; nucleotides not matched to a gene: 2. The CDR3 runs to 12 residues.

V and J are TRBV4-1 and TRBJ2-5; possibly TRBD1 for D (7 bases). Trimming took 4 bases from V and 1 from J, leaving 19 bases between them. The CDR3 has 17 residues. Germline V gives CDR1 MGHRA, CDR2 YSYEKL. DNA for the CDR3: TGCGCCAGCAGCCTTGGGGTGGGCGGGACAGCCCAAGAGACCCAGTACTTC. The encoded protein is CASSLGVGGTAQETQYF.

At least ten counts were recorded for this clonotype. The genes are TRBV18 and TRBJ2-7; D is possibly TRBD1 or TRBD2 (6 bases each). This CDR3 spans 13 amino acids. Germline loops: CDR1 KGHSH, CDR2 LQKENI. The CDR3 DNA is TGCGCCAGCAGCCCTTTAGGGGGAGGCGAGCAGTACGTC. It encodes CASSPLGGGEQYV.

The table lists this clonotype with a few counts. V gene TRBV7-2 combines with J gene TRBJ2-3; possible D gene TRBD2, 6 bases. This CDR3 has 12 residues. Germline V gene data show CDR1 as SGHTA and CDR2 as FQGNSA. The germline V and J ends were trimmed by 5 bases and 8 bases, with 11 bases remaining between them. The CDR3 DNA reads as TGTGCCAGCAGCGGGGGGTCCCGTACGCAGTATTTT. Translated, it gives CASSGGSRTQYF.

The chain has TRBV7-2 and TRBJ1-5; possible D gene TRBD1, 6 bases. The germline CDR1 and CDR2 sequences are SGHTA and FQGNSA. This CDR3 is built from 15 residues. Trimming stripped 5 bases from V and 3 bases from J, with 14 bases between. As DNA, the CDR3 is TGTGCCAGCAGCAAAGGGGGACGGCACAATCAGCCCCAGCATTTT. The encoded protein is CASSKGGRHNQPQHF.

This clonotype was recorded at least ten times. The CDR3 sequence: CASTLGLAAQYEQYF. CDR3 coding DNA: TGTGCCAGCACCCTGGGGCTAGCGGCTCAGTACGAGCAGTACTTC. The chain joins TRBV12-3 or TRBV12-4 to TRBJ2-7, with 7 bases lining up with TRBD2. This CDR3 has 15 amino acids. V was pared by 7 bases and J by 4 bases, with 13 bases of the junction left unmatched.

This chain links TRBV5-1 with TRBJ1-1; the D is unclear. V was pared by 4 bases and J by 1 base, with 8 bases between. This CDR3 comprises 13 residues. Germline V gene lookup returns CDR1 SGHRS and CDR2 YFSETQ. The CDR3 DNA sequence: TGCGCCAGCAGCCCGGGATCGAACACTGAAGCTTTCTTT. Its translation is CASSPGSNTEAFF.

This CDR3 is CASSLEANSPLHF. As DNA, the CDR3 is TGTGCCAGCAGCTTAGAAGCTAATTCACCCCTCCACTTT. This chain connects TRBV7-7 to TRBJ1-6, with D hard to call. The V end lost 1 base, the J end lost 6 bases, and 4 bases lay between the germline ends. CDR1 SSHAT and CDR2 FNYEAQ come from the germline V gene (reference sequence). The CDR3 covers 13 residues.

This clonotype was seen repeatedly, ten times or more. The rearrangement uses TRBV29-1 and TRBJ1-2; a possible D gene is TRBD1 (5 bases). From germline, CDR1 is SQVTM and CDR2 ANQGSEA. This CDR3 spans 14 amino acids. The V gene lost 7 bases and the J gene lost 4 bases, with 19 bases spanning the gap. The CDR3 spells CSALATAQGYGYTF. CDR3 nucleotide sequence: TGCAGCGCCCTGGCAACGGCCCAGGGCTATGGCTACACCTTC.

This clonotype was found a few times. The CDR3 bases are TGCAGCGTTTTGGGACGGATCACTGGAAACACCATATATTTT. Translating gives CSVLGRITGNTIYF. This chain connects TRBV29-1 to TRBJ1-3; TRBD1 is a possible D gene (5 bases). The germline gives CDR1 SQVTM, CDR2 ANQGSEA. V lost 5 bases, J lost 2 bases, and 13 bases lay in between. The CDR3 is made up of 14 amino acids.

The rearrangement uses TRBV18 and TRBJ1-4, with D uncertain. This CDR3 has 13 residues. The V gene's germline CDR1 is KGHSH and CDR2 LQKENI. With 5 bases removed from V and 11 bases from J, the gap between germline ends came to 15 bases. CDR3 in amino acids: CASSTRGRWKLFF. The CDR3 bases are TGTGCCAGCTCAACACGAGGACGGTGGAAACTGTTTTTT.

The V and J genes are TRBV6-5 and TRBJ1-5; D is undetermined. Germline-derived CDR1 and CDR2 are MNHEY and SVGAGI. The CDR3 spans 13 residues. Trimming pared 5 bases from V and 5 bases from J, leaving 10 bases between. CDR3 amino acids: CASSPGDYQPQHF. The CDR3 nucleotides are TGTGCCAGCAGTCCAGGCGATTATCAGCCCCAGCATTTT.

This clonotype was counted a few times. V usage is TRBV7-3 and J usage is TRBJ2-3; 7 bases are a match to TRBD2. The CDR3 consists of 15 residues. J gave up 3 bases and V 5 bases, and 8 bases lay outside the gene matches. Looked up from germline, CDR1 is SGHTA and CDR2 is FQGTGA. CDR3 bases: TGTGCCAGCAGCCGATTCCCGGGGGGTACAGATACGCAGTATTTT. Translating gives CASSRFPGGTDTQYF. The full variable domain, its missing parts supplied by reference TRBV7-3 and TRBJ2-3, is GAGVSQTPSNKVTEKGKYVELRCDPISGHTALYWYRQSLGQGPEFLIYFQGTGAADDSGLPNDRFFAVRPEGSVSTLKIQRTERGDSAVYLCASSRFPGGTDTQYFGPGTRLTVL.